The 26 T cell receptor beta chains presented below share a single source sample, sequenced in a study of PD-1 blockade in classical Hodgkin lymphoma. This table comes from immunoSEQ multiplex PCR, and its TCRdb copy is limited to in-frame clones, with some not included. The sample lists tens of thousands of clones, around 80% seen once, with around 9.8% in the top ten. As for time point: cycle 4 day 1 (C4D1), after less than 7 weeks of nivolumab. Every patient experienced relapse after autologous stem cell transplantation, and brentuximab vedotin exposure varied. The sample in question was peripheral blood mononuclear cells (PBMCs), obtained before the fourth cycle of nivolumab. Every receptor here comes from a human donor with classical Hodgkin lymphoma.

This rearrangement joins TRBV19 to TRBJ1-1; a possible D gene is TRBD1 (5 bases). Trimming took 5 bases from V and 0 from J, leaving 16 bases between them. Germline-derived CDR1 and CDR2 are LNHDA and SQIVND (reference sequence). The CDR3 contains 16 residues. CDR3 sequence reads: CASSLRPGGMNTEAFF. CDR3 nucleotides: TGTGCCAGTAGTTTAAGACCGGGGGGGATGAACACTGAAGCTTTCTTT.

This chain links TRBV7-6 with TRBJ2-1; D perhaps matches TRBD1 (6 bases). CDR1 is SGHVS and CDR2 is FNYEAQ in the germline V gene. The V end was cut by 6 bases, the J end by 9 bases, with 15 bases between. The CDR3 covers 13 residues. CDR3 sequence reads: CASSSPGVGEQFF. The CDR3 region has the DNA TGTGCCAGCAGTTCACCAGGGGTAGGTGAGCAGTTCTTC.

V usage is TRBV5-1 and J usage is TRBJ1-2; TRBD1 might be the D (5 bases). Germline values: CDR1 SGHRS, CDR2 YFSETQ. The CDR3 consists of 13 residues. Trimming pared 4 bases from V and 1 base from J, leaving 8 bases between. The CDR3 bases are TGCGCCAGCAGCACCAGGGTTAACTATGGCTACACCTTC. It is translated as CASSTRVNYGYTF.

The CDR3 nucleotides read TGCAGGGGTGGAAACTATGGCTACACCTTC. Amino acid sequence: CRGGNYGYTF. V gene TRBV20-1 combines with J gene TRBJ1-2; D ambiguous. There are 10 residues in the CDR3. CDR1 is DFQATT and CDR2 is SNEGSKA in the germline V gene (reference sequence).

This chain connects TRBV6-6 to TRBJ1-5, with no clear D. There are 13 residues in the CDR3. The V gene's germline CDR1 is MNHNY and CDR2 SVGAGI (reference sequence). V dropped 8 bases and J dropped 0 bases, with 8 bases sitting between them. In nucleotides, the CDR3 is TGTGCCAGCCTAGGGCCTAGCAATCAGCCCCAGCATTTT. Translating gives CASLGPSNQPQHF.

V is TRBV10-1 and J is TRBJ2-2; D possibly corresponds to TRBD1 (6 bases). Germline assignment: CDR1 WNHNN and CDR2 SYGVQD (reference sequence). CDR3 length equals 13 residues. The V end lost 4 bases, the J end lost 6 bases, and 9 bases lay between the germline ends. CDR3 sequence: CASSATGSGELFF. CDR3 in DNA: TGCGCCAGCAGTGCCACAGGGTCCGGGGAGCTGTTTTTT.

This clone was picked up a small number of times. This chain links TRBV7-3 with TRBJ1-2; 10 bases agree with TRBD1. Trimming removed 6 bases from V and 2 bases from J; junction bases left unmatched: 3. The CDR3 sequence is 14 residues long. CDR1 and CDR2 (germline): SGHTA, FQGTGA. The CDR3 sequence: CASSRGQGNYGYTF. The CDR3 DNA reads TGTGCCAGCAGTCGGGGACAGGGGAACTATGGCTACACCTTC.

This rearrangement joins TRBV4-2 to TRBJ2-7; perhaps D is TRBD1 or TRBD2 (5 bases each). The germline CDR1 and CDR2 sequences are LGHNA and YNFKEQ. Trimming shortened V by 2 bases and J by 7 bases, and 15 bases separated the two germline ends. The CDR3 loop spans 14 amino acids. This CDR3 is CASSQQPGTREQYF. For the CDR3, the DNA is TGTGCCAGCAGCCAACAACCCGGGACCCGGGAGCAGTACTTC.

The genes are TRBV6-5 and TRBJ2-1; possible D gene TRBD1, 6 bases. Trimming pared 5 bases from V and 5 bases from J, leaving 10 bases between. This CDR3 is built from 13 residues. Looked up from germline, CDR1 is MNHEY and CDR2 is SVGAGI. CDR3 in DNA: TGTGCCAGCAGTCCGGGACATAACAATGAGCAGTTCTTC. Its protein product is CASSPGHNNEQFF.

V usage is TRBV7-9 and J usage is TRBJ1-5; maybe TRBD1 (5 bases). This CDR3 comprises 13 residues. Germline V gene lookup returns CDR1 SEHNR and CDR2 FQNEAQ (reference sequence). V dropped 5 bases and J dropped 4 bases, with 9 bases sitting between them. The CDR3 DNA is TGTGCCAGCAGCCCAGGGAGGAATCAGCCCCAGCATTTT. This codes for CASSPGRNQPQHF.

The chain couples TRBV29-1 to TRBJ1-1, with unresolved D. The V end lost 2 bases, the J end lost 1 base, and 8 bases lay between the germline ends. This CDR3 region has 13 residues. Germline CDR1 is SQVTM and CDR2 is ANQGSEA. CDR3 region: CSVEQDANTEAFF. In DNA, the CDR3 is TGCAGCGTTGAACAGGACGCGAACACTGAAGCTTTCTTT.

This rearrangement joins TRBV10-3 to TRBJ1-1; perhaps TRBD1 as D (5 bases). V was trimmed by 6 bases and J by 3 bases, leaving 11 bases between them. In germline, CDR1 is ENHRY, CDR2 SYGVKD. This CDR3 region has 13 residues. The CDR3 region is CAIRGRWDTEAFF. CDR3 DNA: TGTGCCATCAGGGGGCGCTGGGACACTGAAGCTTTCTTT.

The chain combines TRBV7-9 with TRBJ2-7, with a tentative D call TRBD1 (5 bases). Trimming cost V 3 bases and J 0 bases, with 9 bases left between them. This CDR3 is built from 14 residues. CDR1 SEHNR and CDR2 FQNEAQ come from the germline V gene (reference sequence). The CDR3 spells CASSFQGFSYEQYF. CDR3 DNA: TGTGCCAGCAGCTTTCAGGGTTTCTCCTACGAGCAGTACTTC.

The CDR3 DNA sequence: TGTGCCAGCAGCCGAGACAGTTCTGGGGCCAACGTCCTGACTTTC. Protein product: CASSRDSSGANVLTF. The J gene is TRBJ2-6, the V gene TRBV7-2; TRBD1 is a possible D gene (5 bases). The CDR3 runs 15 residues. The germline gives CDR1 SGHTA, CDR2 FQGNSA. The germline V and J ends were trimmed by 5 bases and 1 base, with 9 bases remaining between them. The variable domain in full, with the rest retrieved from reference TRBV7-2 and TRBJ2-6, is GAGVSQSPSNKVTEKGKDVELRCDPISGHTALYWYRQSLGQGLEFLIYFQGNSAPDKSGLPSDRFSAERTGGSVSTLTIQRTQQEDSAVYLCASSRDSSGANVLTFGAGSRLTVL.

V is TRBV27 and J is TRBJ2-4; 7 bases are shared with TRBD1. This CDR3 is built from 13 residues. The V segment lost 9 bases and the J segment 5 bases; nucleotides outside the gene matches: 7. Germline V lookup: CDR1 MNHEY, CDR2 SMNVEV (reference sequence). The CDR3 bases are TGTGCCAGTCGAGGGACAGCTGAAAACATTCAGTACTTC. Its translation: CASRGTAENIQYF.

The chain joins TRBV10-3 to TRBJ2-3, with D possibly TRBD2 on 5 matching bases. Trimming removed 3 bases from V and 7 bases from J, with 11 bases in between. The CDR3 is 13 amino acids. Germline CDR1 reads ENHRY; CDR2 reads SYGVKD. CDR3 sequence (DNA): TGTGCCATCAGTGACCCGGGGAATTATACGCAGTATTTT. It specifies CAISDPGNYTQYF.

The chain links TRBV28 to TRBJ2-7; D unresolved. V lost 5 bases to trimming and J lost 0 bases, with 11 bases between them. Germline-derived CDR1 and CDR2 are MDHEN and SYDVKM. The CDR3 runs to 14 residues. The CDR3 coding sequence is TGTGCCAGCAGTCACTCGTGGGGCTCCTACGAGCAGTACTTC. Protein product: CASSHSWGSYEQYF.

The rearrangement uses TRBV6-5 and TRBJ1-2; D unclear. Trimming took off 2 bases at V and 4 bases at J, with 11 bases between the two ends. Per the germline V gene, CDR1 is MNHEY and CDR2 is SVGAGI. The CDR3 loop spans 14 amino acids. Written as DNA, the CDR3 is TGTGCCAGCAGTTACGGTATCGGGTTCTATGGCTACACCTTC. Amino acid sequence: CASSYGIGFYGYTF.

This clone was seen more than once but under ten times. The CDR3 reads CAWRASGGSDTQYF. The CDR3, as DNA: TGTGCCTGGAGGGCTAGCGGGGGATCAGATACGCAGTATTTT. The V gene is TRBV30, the J gene TRBJ2-3, with 10 bases matching TRBD2. CDR3 length equals 14 residues. J was trimmed by 4 bases and V by 3 bases; bases with no gene match: 4. CDR1 GTSNPN and CDR2 SVGIG come from the germline V gene (reference sequence).

The V call is TRBV5-1, the J call TRBJ2-5; 7 bases map to TRBD1. V dropped 3 bases and J dropped 3; count of bases not matched to a gene: 5. This CDR3 is 14 amino acids long. Looked up from germline, CDR1 is SGHRS and CDR2 is YFSETQ. CDR3 nucleotide sequence: TGCGCCAGCAGCTACAGGGGCGAGGAAGAGACCCAGTACTTC. Its translation: CASSYRGEEETQYF.

This clone is medium-sized (0.01 to 0.1%). This chain joins TRBV7-6 and TRBJ1-3, with 7 nucleotides matching TRBD1. Per the germline V gene, CDR1 is SGHVS and CDR2 is FNYEAQ. The CDR3 runs to 15 residues. J gave up 3 bases and V 2 bases, and 4 bases lay outside the gene matches. The CDR3 DNA reads as TGTGCCAGCAGCTTATACAGGGGAGTTGGAAACACCATATATTTT. It is translated as CASSLYRGVGNTIYF. Complete variable domain (other parts from reference TRBV7-6 and TRBJ1-3): GAGVSQSPRYKVTKRGQDVALRCDPISGHVSLYWYRQALGQGPEFLTYFNYEAQQDKSGLPNDRFSAERPEGSISTLTIQRTEQRDSAMYRCASSLYRGVGNTIYFGEGSWLTVV.

A few counts support this clone. This chain uses TRBV4-1 with TRBJ2-1; no clear D gene. Germline V gene lookup returns CDR1 MGHRA and CDR2 YSYEKL. This CDR3 has 17 residues. V was clipped by 1 base and J by 0 bases, with 13 bases between them. The CDR3 DNA reads as TGCGCCAGCAGCCAAGTACTACGGTTAAGCTCCTACAATGAGCAGTTCTTC. Translated: CASSQVLRLSSYNEQFF.

This chain uses TRBV9 with TRBJ2-1; possibly TRBD1 for D (6 bases). Per the germline V gene, CDR1 is SGDLS and CDR2 is YYNGEE. The CDR3 runs to 16 residues. The V and J ends lost 0 bases and 2 bases respectively, with 12 bases between them. CDR3 region: CASSVGSRGTYNEQFF. The CDR3 DNA sequence: TGTGCCAGCAGCGTAGGCAGCAGGGGAACCTACAATGAGCAGTTCTTC.

With respect to this clone: Other DNA sequences within the sample encode an identical CDR3. The gene calls are TRBV20-1 and TRBJ2-7; 9 nucleotides match TRBD1. CDR1 is DFQATT, CDR2 SNEGSKA, per germline (reference sequence). The V segment lost 5 bases and the J segment 6 bases; nucleotides outside the gene matches: 2. CDR3 size: 11 residues. Here the CDR3 reads CSARTGAEQYF. CDR3 nucleotides: TGCAGTGCTCGGACAGGGGCCGAGCAGTACTTC.

The sample holds a few counts of this clone. V and J are TRBV6-5 and TRBJ1-2; D not certain. The V end lost 4 bases, the J end lost 5 bases, and 2 bases lay between the germline ends. CDR3 size: 10 residues. Germline CDR1 reads MNHEY; CDR2 reads SVGAGI. CDR3 DNA: TGTGCCAGCAGTTTGTATGGCTACACCTTC. The encoded protein is CASSLYGYTF.

The gene calls are TRBV30 and TRBJ1-2; TRBD1 might be the D (6 bases). This CDR3 spans 13 amino acids. V was clipped by 8 bases and J by 4 bases, with 17 bases between them. CDR1 and CDR2 from the germline V gene are GTSNPN and SVGIG (reference sequence). CDR3 bases: TGTGCCGAACAGGGTACGACGGGCTATGGCTACACCTTC. Translated, it gives CAEQGTTGYGYTF.